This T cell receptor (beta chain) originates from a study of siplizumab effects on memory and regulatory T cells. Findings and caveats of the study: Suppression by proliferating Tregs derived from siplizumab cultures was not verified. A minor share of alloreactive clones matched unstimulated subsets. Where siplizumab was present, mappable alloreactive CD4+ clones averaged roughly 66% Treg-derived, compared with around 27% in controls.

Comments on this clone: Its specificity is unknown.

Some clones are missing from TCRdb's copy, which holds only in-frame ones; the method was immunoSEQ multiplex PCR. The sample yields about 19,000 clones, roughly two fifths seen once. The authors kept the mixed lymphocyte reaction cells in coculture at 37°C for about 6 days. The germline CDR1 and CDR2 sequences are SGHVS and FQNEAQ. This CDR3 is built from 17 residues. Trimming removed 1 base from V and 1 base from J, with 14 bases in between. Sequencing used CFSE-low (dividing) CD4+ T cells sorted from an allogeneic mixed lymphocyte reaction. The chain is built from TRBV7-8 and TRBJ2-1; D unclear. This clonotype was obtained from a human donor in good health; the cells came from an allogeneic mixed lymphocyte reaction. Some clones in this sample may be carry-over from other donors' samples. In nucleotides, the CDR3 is TGTGCCAGCAGCTTAGTTGTGAGGCCTACTTCCTACAATGAGCAGTTCTTC. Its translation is CASSLVVRPTSYNEQFF.